Below, one TCR beta chain is given with its context. Its cognate antigen is unknown. The sample originates from a study of post-analysis software for immune sequencing data. Findings and caveats of the study: Among roughly 5 TRBV segments more frequent in patients than controls were TRBV5-6, TRBV5-1 and TRBV20-1.

From germline, CDR1 is LGHDT and CDR2 YNNKEL (reference sequence). V shed 7 bases and J shed 1 base, with 16 bases lying between them. The CDR3 loop spans 15 amino acids. The TCR beta cDNA libraries carried unique molecular identifiers. TCRdb ran MiXCR on the PCR reads and lists one entry per CDR3 protein. The table shows about 820,000 distinct CDR3 sequences, with about 53% occurring only once. The J gene is TRBJ1-1, the V gene TRBV3-1; a weak D match, TRBD1 (6 bases). The source is a girl between 10 and 17 years old with multiple sclerosis. Sequenced input: blood. Written as DNA, the CDR3 is TGTGCCAGCAAGTTGGGGGGCGGAAAGAACACTGAAGCTTTCTTT. Its translation is CASKLGGGKNTEAFF.